This T cell receptor (beta chain) was captured in a study of blood T cell repertoires in COVID-19. At the level of the study: Acute-phase and convalescent COVID-19 samples originated in the United States, Italy and Spain. T cells, B-cell-depleted T cells, or PBMCs supplied cDNA or gDNA.

In germline, CDR1 is SGDLS, CDR2 YYNGEE. Trimming stripped 0 bases from V and 2 bases from J, with 11 bases between. The CDR3 consists of 15 residues. Per the original data handling: Researchers report that nucleated cell counts were estimated from reference gene primer amplification. Here immunoSEQ multiplex PCR was the method, and the copy in TCRdb shows in-frame clones only, minus some. Clone size and V and J calls were adopted from that table, with D and trimming inferred from the DNA. The sample has a few hundred thousand clones; about 89% are singletons. The sample consisted of peripheral blood. The chain is built from TRBV9 and TRBJ2-5; no reliable D call. The receptor was derived from a man aged 30 to 39 with acute or convalescent COVID-19. Here the CDR3 DNA reads TGTGCCAGCAGCGTAGGTCCCCAGACACAAGAGACCCAGTACTTC. Translation gives CASSVGPQTQETQYF.